This passage covers 28 T cell receptor beta chains from one sample sequenced in a study of OX40 agonist ivuxolimab in advanced cancers. TCRdb's table, derived via immunoSEQ multiplex PCR, lists solely in-frame clones and lacks some. Of tens of thousands of clones in the sample, around nine tenths are singletons; the top ten hold 0.85% to 1.4%. The material sequenced was CD4+ or CD8+ T cells sorted from blood, taken in a trial of the OX40 agonist ivuxolimab. These receptors all come from an adult with an advanced solid tumor such as melanoma, head and neck, liver or kidney cancer.

The chain carries TRBV29-1 and TRBJ2-5; 7 bases line up with TRBD1. This CDR3 is 13 amino acids long. The germline V gene has CDR1 SQVTM and CDR2 ANQGSEA. Trimming removed 7 bases from V and 1 base from J; junction bases left unmatched: 6. The CDR3 sequence: CSAPRQGQETQYF. CDR3 coding DNA: TGCAGCGCCCCAAGACAGGGCCAAGAGACCCAGTACTTC.

CDR3 nucleotide sequence: TGTGCCAGCACCTTCGACCTTCCGAATCAGCCCCAGCATTTT. Translation gives CASTFDLPNQPQHF. J is TRBJ1-5 and V is TRBV28; D not certain. Trimming stripped 7 bases from V and 4 bases from J, with 14 bases between. CDR3 length: 14 amino acids. CDR1 is MDHEN, CDR2 SYDVKM, per germline.

The gene calls are TRBV4-1 and TRBJ2-1; D perhaps matches TRBD1 (6 bases). Germline V gene lookup returns CDR1 MGHRA and CDR2 YSYEKL. The V end was cut by 2 bases, the J end by 4 bases, with 12 bases between. This CDR3 spans 15 amino acids. CDR3 sequence: CASSQTGHIYNEQFF. CDR3 DNA sequence: TGCGCCAGCAGCCAAACGGGACACATTTACAATGAGCAGTTCTTC.

This clone was seen just once. The V gene is TRBV10-3, the J gene TRBJ2-2; TRBD1 is a possible D gene (6 bases). The length of the CDR3 is 14 residues. Germline V lookup: CDR1 ENHRY, CDR2 SYGVKD. V lost 10 bases, J lost 1 base, and 13 bases lay in between. In nucleotides, the CDR3 is TGTGCCACAGCAGACAGGAGGAACACCGGGGAGCTGTTTTTT. It codes for CATADRRNTGELFF.

The gene calls are TRBV19 and TRBJ2-7, with D possibly matching TRBD1 (6 bases). Trimming took off 3 bases at V and 1 base at J, with 13 bases between the two ends. The V gene's germline CDR1 is LNHDA and CDR2 SQIVND (reference sequence). The CDR3 has 15 amino acids. Written as DNA, the CDR3 is TGTGCCAGTAGTATCGGACAGAAAGCTTCCTACGAGCAGTACTTC. Translated, it gives CASSIGQKASYEQYF.

CDR3 protein: CSADSGTKTGELFF. CDR3 nucleotides: TGCAGCGCTGATTCCGGGACTAAAACCGGGGAGCTGTTTTTT. The genes are TRBV29-1 and TRBJ2-2, with TRBD2 matching 7 bases. The trim removed 7 bases at V and 5 bases at J, leaving 10 bases unmatched. This CDR3 spans 14 amino acids. Per germline, CDR1 SQVTM and CDR2 ANQGSEA.

Details on this clone: No conserved phenylalanine or tryptophan ends this CDR3, so it is likely a read error. Because the CDR3's place on the DNA is in doubt, the DNA is left out and the CDR3 is given as listed by TCRdb. This rearrangement joins TRBV9 to TRBJ1-6. The length of the CDR3 is 10 amino acids, counting both ends. Germline CDR1 and CDR2: SGDLS and YYNGEE. The CDR3 region is CASSVGQLLT.

The rearrangement joins TRBV7-9 to TRBJ2-1; TRBD2 matches 8 bases. The CDR3 length is 17 residues. J was trimmed by 12 bases and V by 0 bases; bases with no gene match: 16. From germline, CDR1 is SEHNR and CDR2 FQNEAQ (reference sequence). For the CDR3, the DNA is TGTGCCAGCAGCTTAGCGATAGGGGATAGCGGGACTGTGGGGCAGTTCTTC. It translates to CASSLAIGDSGTVGQFF.

This chain uses TRBV14 with TRBJ1-2; no clear D. Trimming left V 2 bases short and J 5 bases short, with 9 bases between. This CDR3 has 13 residues. Germline V gene data show CDR1 as SGHDN and CDR2 as FVKESK. CDR3 DNA: TGTGCCAGCAGCCAACGGCAGGATTATGGCTACACCTTC. Translated, it gives CASSQRQDYGYTF.

This clone came up a few times. The chain has TRBV19 and TRBJ1-1; the D is unclear. The CDR3 consists of 11 residues. With 10 bases removed from V and 4 bases from J, the gap between germline ends came to 10 bases. From germline, CDR1 is LNHDA and CDR2 SQIVND (reference sequence). The CDR3 protein is CATTDATEAFF. In DNA form, the CDR3 reads TGTGCCACCACGGACGCCACTGAAGCTTTCTTT. Complete variable domain (other parts from reference TRBV19 and TRBJ1-1): DGGITQSPKYLFRKEGQNVTLSCEQNLNHDAMYWYRQDPGQGLRLIYYSQIVNDFQKGDIAEGYSVSREKKESFPLTVTSAQKNPTAFYLCATTDATEAFFGQGTRLTVV.

The rearrangement links TRBV7-8 to TRBJ1-3; tentative D call: TRBD1 (5 bases). Germline assignment: CDR1 SGHVS and CDR2 FQNEAQ. This CDR3 is 14 amino acids long. The germline V and J ends were trimmed by 5 bases and 2 bases, with 10 bases remaining between them. The CDR3 DNA sequence: TGTGCCAGCAGCCAAGGGGATCCTGGAAACACCATATATTTT. It yields the protein CASSQGDPGNTIYF.

This clone was observed a few times. The chain is built from TRBV18 and TRBJ2-3, with 10 bases that match TRBD1. The germline V gene has CDR1 KGHSH and CDR2 LQKENI. CDR3 length: 15 amino acids. J gave up 4 bases and V 3 bases, and 4 bases lay outside the gene matches. Here the CDR3 reads CASSPGQGTPDTQYF. CDR3 sequence (DNA): TGTGCCAGCTCACCGGGACAGGGGACCCCAGATACGCAGTATTTT.

The genes are TRBV7-9 and TRBJ2-5, with D perhaps matching TRBD1 or TRBD2 (6 bases each). The ends were cut back, 2 bases at V and 12 bases at J, with 10 bases in the middle. Looked up from germline, CDR1 is SEHNR and CDR2 is FQNEAQ (reference sequence). The CDR3 extends over 11 amino acids. The CDR3 loop is CASSLRGAEYF. The CDR3 DNA sequence: TGTGCCAGCAGCTTAAGGGGGGCAGAGTACTTC.

A few counts support this clone. The chain employs TRBV19 and TRBJ2-2, with no clear D. Germline V CDR1 and CDR2: LNHDA, SQIVND (reference sequence). V was shortened by 1 base and J by 4 bases, with 13 bases between the two germline ends. The CDR3 runs to 16 residues. In DNA, the CDR3 is TGTGCCAGTAGTATAGGAGCCGGGTCCTCCACCGGGGAGCTGTTTTTT. As protein: CASSIGAGSSTGELFF.

The rearrangement links TRBV10-1 to TRBJ2-5; 8 bases match TRBD1. Trimming removed 4 bases from V and 7 bases from J; junction bases left unmatched: 11. This CDR3 has 15 residues. CDR1 is WNHNN, CDR2 SYGVQD, per germline (reference sequence). CDR3 in amino acids: CASSAGTGASRTQYF. The DNA of the CDR3 is TGCGCCAGCAGTGCTGGGACAGGTGCCTCGAGGACCCAGTACTTC.

The rearrangement uses TRBV27 and TRBJ1-4, with D possibly being TRBD1 (5 bases). Germline V gene sequence: CDR1 MNHEY, CDR2 SMNVEV (reference sequence). Trimming removed 2 bases from V and 4 bases from J, with 11 bases in between. This CDR3 region has 15 residues. The CDR3 sequence is CASSLKGTNNEKLFF. The CDR3 DNA follows: TGTGCCAGCAGTTTAAAGGGGACTAATAATGAAAAACTGTTTTTT.

The CDR3 nucleotides are TGTGCAAGTCGCTGCTACCGGGACTTCAACACAGATACGCAGTATTTT. Its translation: CASRCYRDFNTDTQYF. The genes are TRBV12-2 and TRBJ2-3; the D call of TRBD2 is as the table states it, not checked on the DNA. TRBV12-2 is noted as a pseudogene. CDR3 length: 16 amino acids.

This clone appeared once. The V gene is TRBV6-5, the J gene TRBJ2-6; 7 nucleotides match TRBD1. Germline assignment: CDR1 MNHEY and CDR2 SVGAGI. V dropped 5 bases and J dropped 4; count of bases not matched to a gene: 2. CDR3 length: 14 amino acids. CDR3 residues: CASSTGQGANVLTF. CDR3 DNA sequence: TGTGCCAGCAGTACGGGACAGGGGGCCAACGTCCTGACTTTC.

J is TRBJ2-5 and V is TRBV28; 9 bases fit TRBD1. The V gene's germline CDR1 is MDHEN and CDR2 SYDVKM. The CDR3 is made up of 14 amino acids. V trimming: 2 bases; J trimming: 4 bases; junction bases outside the gene matches: 2. This CDR3 is CASSLDRGGETQYF. The CDR3 DNA reads as TGTGCCAGCAGTTTAGACAGGGGGGGAGAGACCCAGTACTTC.

The chain carries TRBV11-1 and TRBJ1-1; D is perhaps TRBD1 (5 bases). This CDR3 is built from 14 residues. Germline CDR1 SGHAT, CDR2 FQDESV (reference sequence). V was clipped by 5 bases and J by 1 base, with 11 bases between them. CDR3 nucleotides: TGTGCCAGCAGCCTACAGGTTGAGAACACTGAAGCTTTCTTT. Translation gives CASSLQVENTEAFF.

V gene TRBV6-5 combines with J gene TRBJ1-1, with D unresolved. Germline V CDR1 and CDR2: MNHEY, SVGAGI. This CDR3 contains 11 residues. Trimming took 6 bases from V and 10 from J, leaving 12 bases between them. CDR3 bases: TGTGCCAGCAGCGGAGGTGCAGCAGCTTTCTTT. It specifies CASSGGAAAFF.

The chain combines TRBV19 with TRBJ2-7, with D tentatively TRBD1 (8 bases). The germline V gene encodes CDR1 LNHDA and CDR2 SQIVND (reference sequence). Trimming took off 3 bases at V and 5 bases at J, with 29 bases between the two ends. CDR3 length: 19 residues. CDR3 in amino acids: CASSIFAGGARGSQDEQYF. CDR3 nucleotide sequence: TGTGCCAGTAGTATTTTTGCAGGGGGCGCACGCGGGAGCCAGGACGAGCAGTACTTC.

This rearrangement joins TRBV5-1 to TRBJ1-1, with D possibly being TRBD1 (5 bases). CDR1 and CDR2 (germline): SGHRS, YFSETQ. Between the trimmed V and J ends, which lost 4 bases and 1 base, there was a span of 11 bases. This CDR3 comprises 14 residues. The CDR3 protein is CASSIDSRNTEAFF. DNA of the CDR3: TGCGCCAGCAGCATTGACAGCCGGAACACTGAAGCTTTCTTT.

This chain connects TRBV27 to TRBJ2-1; 7 positions agree with TRBD2. The CDR3 is 15 residues long. V was clipped by 7 bases and J by 1 base; unmatched bases: 7. Germline V lookup: CDR1 MNHEY, CDR2 SMNVEV (reference sequence). In DNA form, the CDR3 reads TGTGCCAGCACCTTAAGACTAGCATCCTACAATGAGCAGTTCTTC. Residues: CASTLRLASYNEQFF.

The rearrangement links TRBV27 to TRBJ2-7; 11 positions agree with TRBD2. CDR1 and CDR2 (germline): MNHEY, SMNVEV (reference sequence). The J segment lost 6 bases and the V segment lost 6 bases, leaving 22 bases of the junction unmatched. This CDR3 is built from 19 residues. The CDR3 sequence: CASSSRFWLAGGQSGEQYF. In nucleotides, the CDR3 is TGTGCCAGCAGCTCCCGTTTTTGGCTAGCGGGAGGCCAATCTGGCGAGCAGTACTTC.

The V and J genes are TRBV7-2 and TRBJ1-4; 10 bases match TRBD1. CDR1 is SGHTA and CDR2 is FQGNSA in the germline V gene. CDR3 size: 14 residues. The J segment lost 8 bases and the V segment lost 5 bases, leaving 5 bases of the junction unmatched. The CDR3 sequence: CASSQGTGEEKLFF. CDR3 nucleotide sequence: TGTGCCAGCAGCCAGGGGACAGGGGAAGAAAAACTGTTTTTT.

Comments on this clone: The junction departs from the called germline gene at one end, perhaps through a read error. CDR3 residues: CASSTTGSVSVF. For the CDR3, the DNA is TGTGCCAGCAGTACCACAGGGTCGGTGTCAGTCTTC. This rearrangement joins TRBV6-6 to TRBJ2-4, with D possibly being TRBD1 (6 bases). The CDR3 totals 12 residues. From germline, CDR1 is MNHNY and CDR2 SVGAGI (reference sequence).

The CDR3 here is CASIGSPKNIQYF. CDR3 sequence (DNA): TGTGCCAGCATTGGTAGCCCCAAAAACATTCAGTACTTC. The chain carries TRBV28 and TRBJ2-4; D is unresolved. The length of the CDR3 is 13 residues. Looked up from germline, CDR1 is MDHEN and CDR2 is SYDVKM. Trimming left V 7 bases short and J 2 bases short, with 9 bases between. The whole variable domain, filled in from reference TRBV28 and TRBJ2-4, reads DVKVTQSSRYLVKRTGEKVFLECVQDMDHENMFWYRQDPGLGLRLIYFSYDVKMKEKGDIPEGYSVSREKKERFSLILESASTNQTSMYLCASIGSPKNIQYFGAGTRLSVL.